This record concerns one T cell receptor (beta chain) sequence. As yet, its antigen is unknown. In the PCR, 60 Vbeta and 13 Jbeta primers were used. Sequencing was performed with immunoSEQ multiplex PCR; in TCRdb, only in-frame clones are kept and a portion is missing. This table holds some 200,000 clones, around 83% found once. Healthy bone marrow donors supplied every sample. The CDR3 contains 16 residues. Germline assignment: CDR1 SGHDN and CDR2 FVKESK. Trimming shortened V by 0 bases and J by 4 bases, and 16 bases separated the two germline ends. The source of the sample is a study of cytomegalovirus exposure and HLA in healthy donors. On the study more broadly: The approximately 120 million unique TCR beta sequences, from about 179 million T cells, were found by an earlier analysis. Notes on the study in general: Most of the TCR beta V segments (in an earlier analysis) were productive either about 87% or about 30% of the time.

Sequencing used PBMCs. This chain connects TRBV14 to TRBJ2-7; tentatively, D is TRBD1 (6 bases). The receptor was derived from a man aged 50-60 years in good health and CMV-seronegative. The CDR3 sequence: CASSQDPSDRGYEQYF. DNA for the CDR3: TGTGCCAGCAGCCAAGACCCCTCGGACAGAGGTTACGAGCAGTACTTC. Filled out from reference TRBV14 and TRBJ2-7, the complete variable domain reads EAGVTQFPSHSVIEKGQTVTLRCDPISGHDNLYWYRRVMGKEIKFLLHFVKESKQDESGMPNNRFLAERTGGTYSTLKVQPAELEDSGVYFCASSQDPSDRGYEQYFGPGTRLTVT.